A selection of T cell receptor beta chains follows, all from one sample in a study of shared clonotypes between healthy human individuals. Clones were sequenced by immunoSEQ multiplex PCR, and TCRdb holds only the in-frame ones, with some missing. The sample records roughly 1,000,000 clones, 78% being singletons. Specimen: memory CD4+ T cells from PBMCs. These receptors originate from a young man in good health. Some clones in this sample may be carry-over from other donors' samples. Each CDR3 is given with its conserved first and last residue. Each record gives: D gene, CDR3 length, V gene, J gene, clone size, CDR3 protein, CDR3 DNA. A D gene is named only where the DNA matches it firmly. Rows give clone size only sometimes, using once, few, many, or a class for an expanded clone.

>TRBD2|16|TRBV5-1|TRBJ2-1|NA
CASSPRTSGPYNEQFF
TGCGCCAGCAGCCCAAGGACTAGCGGGCCCTACAATGAGCAGTTCTTC
>NA|13|TRBV6-1|TRBJ2-5|NA
CAIHRGGQETQYF
TGTGCCATTCACAGGGGAGGGCAAGAGACCCAGTACTTC
>NA|14|TRBV5-6|TRBJ1-1|NA
CASSLGGGNTEAFF
TGTGCCAGCAGCTTGGGTGGGGGGAACACTGAAGCTTTCTTT
>TRBD1|15|TRBV7-2|TRBJ1-1|NA
CASSLYGTGSVEAFF
TGTGCCAGCAGCTTATACGGGACAGGGAGCGTTGAAGCTTTCTTT
>NA|12|TRBV7-9|TRBJ2-3|NA
CAVAQSTDTQYF
TGTGCCGTCGCACAAAGCACAGATACGCAGTATTTT
>NA|11|TRBV28|TRBJ2-5|few
CASSRSPTQYF
TGTGCCAGCAGTCGCAGCCCGACCCAGTACTTC
>NA|13|TRBV6-5|TRBJ1-1|few
CASSYQGSTEAFF
TGTGCCAGCAGTTACCAGGGGTCCACTGAAGCTTTCTTT
>NA|13|TRBV30|TRBJ1-3|many
CAWSVNGRNTIYF
TGTGCCTGGAGTGTAAATGGTCGAAACACCATATATTTT
>TRBD2|16|TRBV5-4|TRBJ2-3|NA
CASSKGLAGATDTQYF
TGTGCCAGCAGCAAGGGACTAGCGGGCGCCACAGATACGCAGTATTTT
>NA|14|TRBV7-2|TRBJ2-2|NA
CASSLAGTVGELFF
TGTGCCAGCAGCTTAGCGGGGACCGTCGGGGAGCTGTTTTTT
>NA|14|TRBV7-2|TRBJ2-5|NA
CASSLTRYQETQYF
TGTGCCAGCAGCTTAACCAGGTACCAAGAGACCCAGTACTTC
>TRBD1|14|TRBV19|TRBJ1-2|NA
CASSPRDRGPGYTF
TGTGCCAGTAGTCCCAGGGACAGGGGGCCGGGCTACACCTTC
>NA|13|TRBV18|TRBJ2-1|NA
CASSQSGLQGQFF
TGTGCCAGCTCACAGAGCGGTTTGCAGGGGCAGTTCTTC
>TRBD1|16|TRBV27|TRBJ2-3|NA
CASRPTGGRSTDTQYF
TGTGCCAGCAGACCAACAGGGGGCCGTAGCACAGATACGCAGTATTTT
>TRBD1|14|TRBV10-2|TRBJ1-5|NA
CASSESTGRQPQHF
TGCGCCAGCAGTGAGTCGACAGGGAGACAGCCCCAGCATTTT
>NA|15|TRBV5-4|TRBJ2-1|NA
CASSFGGADYNEQFF
TGTGCCAGCAGCTTTGGCGGGGCGGACTACAATGAGCAGTTCTTC
>NA|13|TRBV5-1|TRBJ1-1|NA
CASSFSVGAEAFF
TGCGCCAGCAGCTTTTCGGTGGGGGCAGAAGCTTTCTTT
>TRBD2|12|TRBV5-1|TRBJ2-7|many
CASNQREGRQYF
TGCGCCAGCAACCAGCGGGAGGGGAGGCAGTACTTC
>NA|16|TRBV21-1|TRBJ2-1|NA
CASSPHQGFRNNEQFF
TGTGCCAGCAGCCCCCACCAGGGGTTCAGGAACAATGAGCAGTTCTTC
>TRBD2|17|TRBV27|TRBJ2-7|NA
CASSLYPSGRGAYEQYF
TGTGCCAGCAGTCTCTACCCTAGCGGGAGGGGGGCCTACGAGCAGTACTTC
>NA|13|TRBV15|TRBJ1-1|NA
CATSRDLRPEAFF
TGTGCCACCAGCAGAGATTTGAGACCTGAAGCTTTCTTT
>TRBD1|13|TRBV7-3|TRBJ1-4|NA
CASSWGQGEKLFF
TGTGCCAGCAGCTGGGGACAGGGGGAAAAACTGTTTTTT
>NA|13|TRBV10-3|TRBJ1-4|NA
CATAGATNEKLFF
TGTGCCACTGCAGGTGCAACTAATGAAAAACTGTTTTTT
>NA|14|TRBV5-1|TRBJ2-3|NA
CASSLTGAPDTQYF
TGCGCCAGCAGCTTGACAGGCGCCCCAGATACGCAGTATTTT
>NA|14|TRBV4-2|TRBJ2-4|NA
CASSLTGNPNIQYF
TGTGCCAGCAGCCTCACTGGGAACCCAAACATTCAGTACTTC
>NA|15|TRBV15|TRBJ2-6|NA
CATSRGDSGANVLTF
TGTGCCACCAGCAGAGGGGATTCCGGGGCCAACGTCCTGACTTTC
>TRBD2|15|TRBV27|TRBJ2-7|NA
CASSLSTSGSHEQYF
TGTGCCAGCAGTTTATCCACTAGCGGGAGCCACGAGCAGTACTTC
>NA|14|TRBV27|TRBJ1-1|NA
CASSLQEKGTEAFF
TGTGCCAGCAGTTTACAAGAGAAGGGAACTGAAGCTTTCTTT
>NA|14|TRBV18|TRBJ2-2|NA
CASSSLKNTGELFF
TGTGCCAGCTCGAGCCTGAAGAACACCGGGGAGCTGTTTTTT
>NA|12|TRBV28|TRBJ2-7|NA
CASSRGWYEQYF
TGTGCCAGCAGTCGCGGATGGTACGAGCAGTACTTC
>NA|15|TRBV2|TRBJ1-4|many
CASRLTTELNEKLFF
TGTGCCAGCAGGTTAACGACAGAGTTAAATGAAAAACTGTTTTTT
>NA|13|TRBV30|TRBJ2-1|NA
CAWSAALGNEQFF
TGTGCCTGGAGTGCCGCCTTGGGCAATGAGCAGTTCTTC
>NA|14|TRBV6-5|TRBJ1-1|few
CASSYPGGNTEAFF
TGTGCCAGCAGTTACCCGGGGGGGAACACTGAAGCTTTCTTT
>TRBD2|14|TRBV7-2|TRBJ2-7|many
CASSAFGLAGEQYF
TGTGCCAGCAGCGCGTTTGGACTAGCGGGCGAGCAGTACTTC
>NA|16|TRBV2|TRBJ2-4|NA
CASSLKGTALGGIQYF
TGTGCCAGCAGTCTCAAAGGGACGGCACTGGGGGGCATTCAGTACTTC
>TRBD2|15|TRBV29-1|TRBJ2-7|many
CSVEGEGPRSYEQYF
TGCAGCGTTGAAGGGGAGGGTCCTCGCTCCTACGAGCAGTACTTC
>TRBD1|15|TRBV5-6|TRBJ1-2|NA
CASSPLGQGVYGYTF
TGTGCCAGCAGCCCGTTGGGACAGGGTGTCTATGGCTACACCTTC
>NA|13|TRBV7-3|TRBJ2-3|NA
CASSTQVTDTQYF
TGTGCCAGCAGCACCCAAGTCACAGATACGCAGTATTTT
>NA|13|TRBV2|TRBJ2-1|NA
CASTRSSYNEQFF
TGTGCCAGCACCCGGAGCTCCTACAATGAGCAGTTCTTC
>NA|14|TRBV7-9|TRBJ2-3|NA
CASSLVGGKDTQYF
TGTGCCAGCAGCTTAGTTGGGGGAAAGGATACGCAGTATTTT
>TRBD1|14|TRBV19|TRBJ2-2|NA
CASTGTGYTGELFF
TGTGCCAGTACCGGGACAGGGTACACCGGGGAGCTGTTTTTT
>NA|17|TRBV6-1|TRBJ1-3|few
CASSEVARTLGGNTIYF
TGTGCCAGCAGTGAAGTTGCGCGGACTCTCGGAGGAAACACCATATATTTT
>NA|17|TRBV2|TRBJ1-1|few
CASSEALHWALNTEAFF
TGTGCCAGCAGTGAAGCGCTTCACTGGGCCTTAAACACTGAAGCTTTCTTT
>TRBD1|15|TRBV28|TRBJ1-2|NA
CASRFTGGGSYGYTF
TGTGCCAGCAGGTTTACAGGGGGCGGGAGCTATGGCTACACCTTC
>TRBD2|15|TRBV6-5|TRBJ2-3|NA
CASSYGLARGHTQYF
TGTGCCAGCAGTTACGGACTAGCGCGAGGGCATACGCAGTATTTT
>TRBD2|15|TRBV5-4|TRBJ2-7|NA
CASSRGGTSAYEQYF
TGTGCCAGCAGTCGGGGGGGGACTAGCGCTTACGAGCAGTACTTC
>NA|11|TRBV6-4|TRBJ1-1|once
CATRRGAEAFF
TGTGCCACCCGACGGGGCGCTGAAGCTTTCTTT
>NA|14|TRBV18|TRBJ2-7|NA
CASSEGLAGYEQYF
TGTGCCAGCTCCGAGGGGCTCGCCGGTTACGAGCAGTACTTC
>NA|14|TRBV9|TRBJ1-2|NA
CASSAGVLLYGYTF
TGTGCCAGCAGCGCGGGGGTCTTGCTCTATGGCTACACCTTC
>NA|14|TRBV29-1|TRBJ2-2|NA
CSVESGGGTGELFF
TGCAGCGTTGAATCGGGTGGAGGGACCGGGGAGCTGTTTTTT
>NA|15|TRBV7-2|TRBJ1-3|few
CASSLDPRFGNTIYF
TGTGCCAGCAGCTTAGACCCCCGATTTGGAAACACCATATATTTT
>NA|16|TRBV11-2|TRBJ2-1|many
CASSRYGEGGGGEQFF
TGTGCCAGCAGCCGGTACGGGGAAGGGGGTGGCGGCGAGCAGTTCTTC
>TRBD2|15|TRBV5-4|TRBJ2-1|NA
CASSSGLAGANEQFF
TGTGCCAGCAGCTCGGGACTAGCGGGAGCCAATGAGCAGTTCTTC
>NA|13|TRBV6-1|TRBJ1-1|many
CASTDRRNTEAFF
TGTGCCAGCACCGACAGGAGGAACACTGAAGCTTTCTTT
>TRBD1|13|TRBV2|TRBJ2-7|NA
CASRQGAIYEQYF
TGTGCCAGTCGACAGGGGGCTATCTACGAGCAGTACTTC
>NA|15|TRBV5-1|TRBJ1-1|NA
CASSPAAGANTEAFF
TGCGCCAGCAGCCCGGCGGCGGGCGCGAACACTGAAGCTTTCTTT
>NA|16|TRBV28|TRBJ1-2|NA
CASSPSDGGDVYGYTF
TGTGCCAGCAGTCCCTCGGACGGAGGGGACGTATATGGCTACACCTTC
>NA|16|TRBV27|TRBJ1-1|NA
CASSLSNGGRNTEAFF
TGTGCCAGCAGTTTATCAAATGGGGGGCGGAACACTGAAGCTTTCTTT
>NA|13|TRBV6-5|TRBJ1-2|NA
CASSRTPELGYTF
TGTGCCAGCAGTCGGACCCCAGAGTTGGGCTACACCTTC
>TRBD1|14|TRBV2|TRBJ2-5|NA
CASTDRDSQETQYF
TGTGCCAGCACCGACCGGGACAGCCAAGAGACCCAGTACTTC